The 29 T cell receptor beta chains reported below all come from one sample, sequenced in a study of cytomegalovirus exposure and HLA in healthy donors. The PCR used 60 Vbeta and 13 Jbeta primers. Sequencing used immunoSEQ multiplex PCR; TCRdb keeps in-frame clones, though not all of them. The sample records around 71,000 clones, more than 60% being singletons. Sequencing was performed on PBMCs. Receptors originate from a male donor in good health and CMV-seropositive.

V is TRBV13 and J is TRBJ2-7, with 8 bases fitting TRBD1. The CDR3 runs to 15 residues. V lost 4 bases and J lost 0; bases outside the gene matches: 5. Germline values: CDR1 PRHDT, CDR2 FYEKMQ (reference sequence). The CDR3 coding sequence is TGTGCCAGCAGCTCAACCGGGACAGGCTCCTACGAGCAGTACTTC. It codes for CASSSTGTGSYEQYF.

This clone was recorded a few times. The chain uses TRBV7-8 and TRBJ1-2, with a possible D match to TRBD1 (6 bases). CDR1 and CDR2 from the germline V gene are SGHVS and FQNEAQ. V was clipped by 1 base and J by 7 bases, with 16 bases between them. This CDR3 has 15 amino acids. The CDR3 loop is CASSLVGGYVPGYTF. CDR3 nucleotides: TGTGCCAGCAGCTTAGTTGGGGGCTATGTCCCTGGCTACACCTTC.

The genes are TRBV10-3 and TRBJ2-2; possible D gene TRBD2, 5 bases. Germline V gives CDR1 ENHRY, CDR2 SYGVKD. The V end was cut by 8 bases, the J end by 6 bases, with 16 bases between. The CDR3 runs to 14 residues. The CDR3 DNA reads as TGTGCCATCTCTAACCTAGCAGACGCCGGGGAGCTGTTTTTT. As protein: CAISNLADAGELFF.

V usage is TRBV9 and J usage is TRBJ2-3; no reliable D call. V lost 6 bases and J 4 bases, leaving 18 bases between the germline ends. The CDR3 contains 15 residues. Germline CDR1 and CDR2: SGDLS and YYNGEE. CDR3: CASTLDGVHADTQYF. The CDR3 DNA is TGTGCCAGCACCTTAGATGGAGTGCACGCAGATACGCAGTATTTT.

The table lists this clone with a count of one. The gene calls are TRBV11-2 and TRBJ2-5; D may be TRBD2 (7 bases). Gene TRBJ2-7 matches the end of the DNA better, so the J call may be wrong. The CDR3 contains 15 residues. Germline V gene sequence: CDR1 SGHAT, CDR2 FQNNGV. The DNA of the CDR3 is TGTGCCAGCTCCTTAGGGGGGGACCCCCATTACGAGCAGTACTTC. This sequence encodes CASSLGGDPHYEQYF.

V is TRBV7-9 and J is TRBJ2-2; D might be TRBD2 (6 bases). Germline V gives CDR1 SEHNR, CDR2 FQNEAQ (reference sequence). This CDR3 comprises 15 residues. Trimming cost V 5 bases and J 7 bases, with 17 bases left between them. In nucleotides, the CDR3 is TGTGCCAGCAGCCGTGGGGGGTTACAAGGCGGGGAGCTGTTTTTT. Its protein product is CASSRGGLQGGELFF.

The genes are TRBV5-6 and TRBJ1-2, with D possibly matching TRBD1 (5 bases). Germline V gene data show CDR1 as SGHDT and CDR2 as YYEEEE. V lost 5 bases, J lost 8 bases, and 16 bases lay in between. The CDR3 has 13 residues. CDR3 bases: TGTGCCAGCAGGAAAGCCCGGGGGGACGGCTACACCTTC. This encodes CASRKARGDGYTF. Looking up the rest from reference TRBV5-6 and TRBJ1-2 gives the full variable domain: DAGVTQSPTHLIKTRGQQVTLRCSPKSGHDTVSWYQQALGQGPQFIFQYYEEEERQRGNFPDRFSGHQFPNYSSELNVNALLLGDSALYLCASRKARGDGYTFGSGTRLTVV.

CDR3 region: CAWSVGGRVQETQYF. CDR3 sequence (DNA): TGTGCCTGGAGTGTGGGAGGCAGGGTACAAGAGACCCAGTACTTC. V usage is TRBV30 and J usage is TRBJ2-5; weak D call: TRBD2 (6 bases). The germline gives CDR1 GTSNPN, CDR2 SVGIG (reference sequence). This CDR3 spans 15 amino acids. With 0 bases removed from V and 2 bases from J, the gap between germline ends came to 13 bases.

The rearrangement links TRBV10-1 to TRBJ2-5; D might be TRBD2 (6 bases). This CDR3 is 15 amino acids long. The germline V gene encodes CDR1 WNHNN and CDR2 SYGVQD (reference sequence). V was shortened by 1 base and J by 2 bases, with 11 bases between the two germline ends. CDR3 protein: CASSEFGGTQETQYF. DNA of the CDR3: TGCGCCAGCAGTGAGTTTGGAGGGACTCAAGAGACCCAGTACTTC.

This clone was picked up a small number of times. This probably arose from a read error, given a far larger clone one base away. At the DNA level, this CDR3 is encoded by other sequences in the same sample as well. The chain carries TRBV2 and TRBJ2-3; 8 bases agree with TRBD2. CDR3 length: 19 residues. V lost 4 bases to trimming and J lost 6 bases; unmatched junction nucleotides: 21. Germline-derived CDR1 and CDR2 are SNHLY and FYNNEI. This CDR3 reads CASSGPAGAPWIHTDTQYF. Written as DNA, the CDR3 is TGTGCCAGCAGTGGTCCAGCGGGAGCCCCCTGGATACACACCGATACGCAGTATTTT.

The genes are TRBV30 and TRBJ2-7; 11 bases align to TRBD1. V was clipped by 4 bases and J by 3 bases; unmatched bases: 8. This CDR3 has 15 residues. In germline, CDR1 is GTSNPN, CDR2 SVGIG (reference sequence). Here the CDR3 reads CAWNAGTGGFYEQYF. The CDR3 coding sequence is TGTGCCTGGAACGCCGGGACAGGGGGGTTCTACGAGCAGTACTTC. Looking up the rest from reference TRBV30 and TRBJ2-7 gives the full variable domain: SQTIHQWPATLVQPVGSPLSLECTVEGTSNPNLYWYRQAAGRGLQLLFYSVGIGQISSEVPQNLSASRPQDRQFILSSKKLLLSDSGFYLCAWNAGTGGFYEQYFGPGTRLTVT.

The gene calls are TRBV19 and TRBJ2-1; 15 nucleotides agree with TRBD2. Germline V gives CDR1 LNHDA, CDR2 SQIVND (reference sequence). V was pared by 0 bases and J by 6 bases, with 3 bases of the junction left unmatched. This CDR3 is 17 amino acids long. The DNA of the CDR3 is TGTGCCAGTAGTATAGAGGGACTAGCGGGAGGAAGCAATGAGCAGTTCTTC. Translating gives CASSIEGLAGGSNEQFF.

This clone was detected only a few times. The chain has TRBV19 and TRBJ1-2; 8 nucleotides agree with TRBD1. The ends lost 5 bases at V and 3 bases at J; junction bases unmatched: 2. Germline CDR1 and CDR2: LNHDA and SQIVND (reference sequence). The length of the CDR3 is 13 residues. CDR3 in amino acids: CASSLDRDYGYTF. The CDR3 nucleotides read TGTGCCAGTAGTTTGGACAGGGACTATGGCTACACCTTC.

This chain links TRBV6-1 with TRBJ2-7, with D perhaps TRBD1 (6 bases). CDR1 and CDR2 (germline): MNHNS, SASEGT. V was shortened by 0 bases and J by 11 bases, with 11 bases between the two germline ends. The CDR3 has 12 residues. CDR3 protein: CASSEAWQGKYF. CDR3 nucleotides: TGTGCCAGCAGTGAAGCGTGGCAGGGGAAGTACTTC.

The chain carries TRBV19 and TRBJ2-1; D is perhaps TRBD1 (5 bases). The CDR3 consists of 14 residues. From germline, CDR1 is LNHDA and CDR2 SQIVND (reference sequence). Trimming took off 5 bases at V and 2 bases at J, with 10 bases between the two ends. The chain's CDR3 is CASSQQGTYNEQFF. The CDR3 region has the DNA TGTGCCAGTAGTCAGCAGGGAACCTACAATGAGCAGTTCTTC.

V usage is TRBV11-2 and J usage is TRBJ2-7; weak D call: TRBD1 (7 bases). CDR3 length: 14 amino acids. With 3 bases removed from V and 4 bases from J, the gap between germline ends came to 13 bases. Germline CDR1 is SGHAT and CDR2 is FQNNGV. CDR3 sequence: CASSLTTGRYEQYF. The CDR3 bases are TGTGCCAGCAGCTTGACGACAGGGAGGTACGAGCAGTACTTC.

This clone was counted between two and nine times. V usage is TRBV29-1 and J usage is TRBJ2-7; D might be TRBD1 (6 bases). Germline assignment: CDR1 SQVTM and CDR2 ANQGSEA. V dropped 4 bases and J dropped 2 bases, with 9 bases sitting between them. The CDR3 runs 12 residues. The CDR3 spells CSVGDNAYEQYF. CDR3 sequence (DNA): TGCAGCGTTGGGGACAATGCCTACGAGCAGTACTTC.

The chain uses TRBV9 and TRBJ2-3, with D perhaps TRBD2 (5 bases). The germline V gene has CDR1 SGDLS and CDR2 YYNGEE. The CDR3 sequence is 12 residues long. The V and J ends lost 4 bases and 7 bases respectively, with 10 bases between them. CDR3 loop: CASSPERNTQYF. CDR3 sequence (DNA): TGTGCCAGCAGCCCCGAGCGGAATACGCAGTATTTT.

V and J are TRBV18 and TRBJ2-2; the D gene is possibly TRBD2 (5 bases). Germline-derived CDR1 and CDR2 are KGHSH and LQKENI. The CDR3 has 15 amino acids. The V end lost 3 bases, the J end lost 0 bases, and 8 bases lay between the germline ends. CDR3 bases: TGTGCCAGCTCACCGGGCGGGCCGAACACCGGGGAGCTGTTTTTT. Translated: CASSPGGPNTGELFF.

This clone was detected only a few times. The chain couples TRBV6-5 to TRBJ2-2; D call uncertain. This CDR3 is built from 16 residues. Germline-derived CDR1 and CDR2 are MNHEY and SVGAGI. V was clipped by 0 bases and J by 1 base, with 9 bases between them. CDR3 coding DNA: TGTGCCAGCAGTTACTCTGTCCAGCGGAACACCGGGGAGCTGTTTTTT. This translates into CASSYSVQRNTGELFF.

V gene TRBV11-2 combines with J gene TRBJ2-1, with TRBD2 matching over 9 bases. This CDR3 region has 16 residues. Germline V gene lookup returns CDR1 SGHAT and CDR2 FQNNGV. V lost 6 bases to trimming and J lost 10 bases; unmatched junction nucleotides: 16. The chain's CDR3 is CASSSAATSGHGEQFF. The CDR3 bases are TGTGCCAGCAGTTCCGCCGCGACTAGCGGCCATGGGGAGCAGTTCTTC.

The chain has TRBV6-5 and TRBJ1-1; a possible D gene is TRBD1 (5 bases). Germline CDR1 is MNHEY and CDR2 is SVGAGI. Trimming stripped 6 bases from V and 1 base from J, with 6 bases between. The CDR3 sequence is 12 residues long. The DNA for the CDR3 is TGTGCCAGCAGAGACAGGAACACTGAAGCTTTCTTT. This codes for CASRDRNTEAFF.

V is TRBV2 and J is TRBJ2-5; D not resolved. The CDR3 has 13 residues. Germline V CDR1 and CDR2: SNHLY, FYNNEI. Between the trimmed V and J ends, which lost 5 bases and 11 bases, there was a span of 18 bases. This chain's CDR3 is CASSTRPLGEQYF. The CDR3 DNA is TGTGCCAGCAGTACGCGCCCTCTAGGTGAGCAGTACTTC.

The V and J genes are TRBV2 and TRBJ2-5; D unresolved. CDR3 length equals 10 residues. V shed 6 bases and J shed 5 bases, with 4 bases lying between them. The germline V gene encodes CDR1 SNHLY and CDR2 FYNNEI. The CDR3 region has the DNA TGTGCCAGCAGGGAGGAGACCCAGTACTTC. Translated: CASREETQYF. Full variable domain (outside the CDR3, taken from reference TRBV2 and TRBJ2-5): EPEVTQTPSHQVTQMGQEVILRCVPISNHLYFYWYRQILGQKVEFLVSFYNNEISEKSEIFDDQFSVERPDGSNFTLKIRSTKLEDSAMYFCASREETQYFGPGTRLLVL.

The chain couples TRBV6-1 to TRBJ1-5; 7 nucleotides match TRBD1. This CDR3 has 14 residues. V was pared by 7 bases and J by 7 bases, with 10 bases of the junction left unmatched. Per the germline V gene, CDR1 is MNHNS and CDR2 is SASEGT. The CDR3 loop reads CASKEGATGQPQHF. In DNA, the CDR3 is TGTGCCAGCAAGGAGGGGGCAACGGGGCAGCCCCAGCATTTT.

J is TRBJ2-2 and V is TRBV4-1; 9 bases map to TRBD2. CDR3 length: 16 amino acids. Trimming removed 1 base from V and 0 bases from J; junction bases left unmatched: 0. From germline, CDR1 is MGHRA and CDR2 YSYEKL. The CDR3 DNA reads TGCGCCAGCAGCCAAGTAGCGGGAGCGAACACCGGGGAGCTGTTTTTT. Translation: CASSQVAGANTGELFF.

This rearrangement joins TRBV11-2 to TRBJ2-3; 11 nucleotides agree with TRBD2. Germline V gene data show CDR1 as SGHAT and CDR2 as FQNNGV. This CDR3 has 18 residues. V shed 4 bases, J shed 14 bases, and the junction held 23 bases outside the gene matches. The CDR3 coding sequence is TGTGCCAGCAGCTCGCCCCTGCTGCGGCTAGCGGGGGGAATCGGGCGGTATTTT. The encoded protein is CASSSPLLRLAGGIGRYF.

In this sample, this clone turned up a few times. This chain uses TRBV15 with TRBJ2-3; weak D call: TRBD2 (6 bases). Per the germline V gene, CDR1 is LNHNV and CDR2 is YYDKDF (reference sequence). This CDR3 has 11 amino acids. The V end was cut by 8 bases, the J end by 5 bases, with 8 bases between. CDR3 region: CATSRGDTQYF. The CDR3 nucleotides are TGTGCCACCTCGCGGGGAGATACGCAGTATTTT.

A single count supports this clone. V gene TRBV10-1 combines with J gene TRBJ1-1, with 8 bases identical to TRBD1. Germline CDR1 reads WNHNN; CDR2 reads SYGVQD (reference sequence). The CDR3 has 15 amino acids. The V segment lost 6 bases and the J segment 2 bases; nucleotides outside the gene matches: 8. The CDR3 protein is CASRAGTGLNTEAFF. In DNA form, the CDR3 reads TGCGCCAGCAGGGCCGGGACAGGACTCAACACTGAAGCTTTCTTT.